These 3 T cell receptor beta chains originate from one sample sequenced in a study of blood T cell repertoires in COVID-19. The table came from immunoSEQ multiplex PCR; TCRdb's copy has only in-frame clones and leaves some out. The sample includes around 260,000 clones, around 83% seen only once; the top ten take 3.6%. The sample taken for sequencing was peripheral blood. The receptors originated from a man between 18 and 29 years old with active or convalescent COVID-19.

As for this clone: Its ends do not fully match the called genes, so a read error is possible. CDR3 region: CSAGWGTSGTGAHF. In DNA, the CDR3 is TGCAGCGCTGGGTGGGGGACTAGCGGGACCGGCGCCCATTTT. The rearrangement joins TRBV29-1 to TRBJ2-3; 13 bases fit TRBD2. CDR3 size: 14 residues. Germline CDR1 SQVTM, CDR2 ANQGSEA.

The rearrangement joins TRBV19 to TRBJ1-6; possibly TRBD1 for D (5 bases). Trimming took 3 bases from V and 14 from J, leaving 14 bases between them. There are 13 residues in the CDR3. Looked up from germline, CDR1 is LNHDA and CDR2 is SQIVND (reference sequence). The CDR3 nucleotides read TGTGCCAGTAGTATCTCGGACATTGGGTCCCTCCACTTT. Protein: CASSISDIGSLHF.

V gene TRBV5-4 combines with J gene TRBJ2-7; perhaps TRBD1 as D (6 bases). Germline CDR1 SGHNT, CDR2 YYREEE (reference sequence). The CDR3 is 13 residues long. Deletions cut 2 bases from V and 3 bases from J, with 9 bases between. CDR3 sequence: CASSLVGGYEQYF. The CDR3 coding sequence is TGTGCCAGCAGCTTAGTAGGGGGCTACGAGCAGTACTTC.